Included here is one T cell receptor (beta chain) sequence, with context. The data originate from a study of blood T cell repertoires in COVID-19. Study background: Italy, Spain and the United States were the sources of the convalescent and acute COVID-19 samples. In each case, the material was cDNA or gDNA derived from T cells, B-cell-depleted T cells, or PBMCs.

CDR3 size: 14 residues. With 6 bases clipped from V and 2 bases from J, the junction kept 5 bases outside the gene matches. Germline V gene data show CDR1 as WSHSY and CDR2 as SAAADI. In Seattle, patients joined the study during active infection and were tracked longitudinally. In the authors' methods: Amplifying reference gene primers gave estimates of nucleated cell counts. The data were produced by immunoSEQ multiplex PCR, yet TCRdb's version contains in-frame clones alone and is incomplete. The V and J calls and clone size are taken from that table; D and trimming were inferred from the DNA. The data contain approximately 500,000 clones, around nine tenths of them singletons.

This receptor was obtained from a woman in her 50s with COVID-19, enrolled during active disease. This sequence joins TRBV10-2 and TRBJ2-3, with 7 bases fitting TRBD2. Sequenced material: peripheral blood. The chain's CDR3 is CASSPTSSTDTQYF. CDR3 coding DNA: TGCGCCAGCAGCCCGACTAGCTCCACAGATACGCAGTATTTT.